A single sample gave rise to the 31 T cell receptor beta chains below, sequenced in a study of Tregs in tolerant kidney transplant recipients. Libraries were prepared by immunoSEQ multiplex PCR; TCRdb keeps only in-frame clonotypes and omits some of them. The specimen's table records roughly 25,000 clones. Recipients received nonmyeloablative bone marrow transplants from related graft donors, with transient mixed chimerism. Material: CD4+ T cells from blood (PBMCs), obtained 6 months after the transplant. The receptors were sampled from a human patient who received a combined kidney and bone marrow transplant. Some T cells may be provided by the graft donor.

In the case of this clone: The read falls 3 residues short of the CDR3 end, and the missing part is taken from the germline J gene. The chain couples TRBV6-1 to TRBJ2-1; tentatively, D is TRBD2 (5 bases). The CDR3 runs to 17 residues. Deletions cut 2 bases from V and 4 bases from J, with 18 bases between. CDR1 is MNHNS, CDR2 SASEGT, per germline. The CDR3 loop is CASSESLLGGLYNEQFF. The sequenced CDR3 bases are TGTGCCAGCAGTGAATCGTTACTAGGAGGTTTGTACAATGAG.

Concerning this clone itself: The missing CDR3 end, 3 residues past where the read stops, is filled in from the germline J gene. V gene TRBV6-2 or TRBV6-3 combines with J gene TRBJ2-3; tentatively, D is TRBD1 or TRBD2 (5 bases each). The CDR3 length is 13 residues. Germline loops: CDR1 MNHEY, CDR2 SVGEGT. CDR3 DNA (partial): TGTGCCAGCAGTTACTCGAACCAGGGAGCG. Its translation: CASSYSNQGA. The full CDR3 sequence reads CASSYSNQGAQYF.

Note on this clone: The CDR3 end falls 3 residues outside the read, so it is completed with the germline J gene. The rearrangement uses TRBV29-1 and TRBJ2-6; 7 nucleotides agree with TRBD1. Germline CDR1 reads SQVTM; CDR2 reads ANQGSEA. This CDR3 contains 16 residues. J lost 3 bases, V lost 1 base, and 6 bases had no gene match. The CDR3 reads CSVEARGFRGANVLTF. The sequenced part of the CDR3 DNA is TGCAGCGTTGAAGCCAGGGGGTTCCGTGGGGCCAACGTC.

A remark on this clone: The CDR3 end falls 3 residues outside the read, so it is completed with the germline J gene. This chain links TRBV29-1 with TRBJ2-3; 7 bases are shared with TRBD1. The CDR3 is made up of 11 amino acids. Per the germline V gene, CDR1 is SQVTM and CDR2 is ANQGSEA. J was trimmed by 6 bases and V by 6 bases; bases with no gene match: 3. Partial CDR3 DNA: TGCAGCGTCGAGGGGGCTGATACG. Its translation: CSVEGADT. The CDR3 in full is CSVEGADTQYF.

Comments on this clone: The read gets to within 3 residues of the CDR3 end, and the germline J gene fills in the rest. The gene calls are TRBV5-4 and TRBJ2-2; possible D gene TRBD1, 6 bases. CDR3 length: 15 residues. The V gene's germline CDR1 is SGHNT and CDR2 YYREEE (reference sequence). V dropped 2 bases and J dropped 4 bases, with 12 bases sitting between them. CDR3 residues: CASSLGGGRTGELFF. CDR3 DNA, as far as it was read: TGTGCCAGCAGCTTAGGTGGGGGCCGCACCGGGGAG.

Remarks on this clone: The read ends 3 residues shy of where the CDR3 ends; the end is completed using the germline J gene. The rearrangement joins TRBV7-9 to TRBJ1-2; D call uncertain. Germline loops: CDR1 SEHNR, CDR2 FQNEAQ (reference sequence). Trimming pared 4 bases from V and 1 base from J, leaving 13 bases between. The CDR3 is 15 residues long. This CDR3 is CASSSPSQVNYGYTF. The sequenced part of the CDR3 DNA is TGTGCCAGCAGCTCCCCTTCCCAGGTTAACTATGGC.

Details on this clone: The read stops 3 residues short of the end of the CDR3; the missing end is completed from the germline J gene. J is TRBJ1-1 and V is TRBV7-2; tentatively, D is TRBD1 (6 bases). Germline V gene sequence: CDR1 SGHTA, CDR2 FQGNSA. CDR3 length equals 12 residues. The CDR3 bases that were read are TGTGCCAGCAGCTTAACCGGGCAGGGG. Translating gives CASSLTGQG. The whole CDR3 protein is CASSLTGQGAFF.

About this clone: The read finishes 3 residues shy of the CDR3 end, and the germline J gene is used to complete it. The chain employs TRBV19 and TRBJ2-7, with TRBD2 as a possible D gene (6 bases). CDR1 is LNHDA and CDR2 is SQIVND in the germline V gene (reference sequence). The CDR3 has 15 residues. Deletions cut 3 bases from V and 0 bases from J, with 12 bases between. The CDR3 sequence is CASSIRSGPSYEQYF. The covered CDR3 bases are TGTGCCAGTAGTATCAGGAGCGGGCCCTCCTACGAG.

To note about this clone: The read terminates 3 residues ahead of where the CDR3 ends, so the germline J gene completes it. The chain employs TRBV28 and TRBJ1-1; D remains ambiguous. Germline values: CDR1 MDHEN, CDR2 SYDVKM. The V and J ends lost 7 bases and 0 bases respectively, with 3 bases between them. The CDR3 is made up of 11 amino acids. The CDR3 is CASILNTEAFF. The part of the CDR3 DNA that was read is TGTGCCAGCATCTTGAACACTGAA.

A remark on this clone: A read error may produce the germline difference seen at one junction end. The read gets to within 3 residues of the CDR3 end, and the germline J gene fills in the rest. The rearrangement joins TRBV19 to TRBJ1-6; D is unresolved. CDR1 is LNHDA and CDR2 is SQIVND in the germline V gene (reference sequence). The CDR3 is 15 amino acids. The DNA read from the CDR3 is TGTGCCAGTAGTAGTCAGGAGAACAATAATTTACCC. Residues: CASSSQENNNLP. The CDR3 as a whole reads CASSSQENNNLPLHF.

A remark on this clone: Read sequence stops 3 residues before the CDR3 end, and the germline J gene provides the missing end. This chain connects TRBV20-1 to TRBJ2-5; 7 bases line up with TRBD1. The CDR3 has 14 residues. With 7 bases clipped from V and 2 bases from J, the junction kept 10 bases outside the gene matches. From germline, CDR1 is DFQATT and CDR2 SNEGSKA (reference sequence). The CDR3 sequence: CSVRTGLQQETQYF. Partial CDR3 DNA: TGCAGTGTCAGGACAGGCCTCCAGCAAGAGACC.

Worth noting for this clone: The observed sequence ends 3 residues before the CDR3 terminus, with the missing tail filled in from the germline J gene. This rearrangement joins TRBV5-5 to TRBJ2-7, with D possibly TRBD1 on 6 matching bases. Trimming shortened V by 0 bases and J by 5 bases, and 15 bases separated the two germline ends. CDR1 and CDR2 (germline): SGHKS, YYEKEE (reference sequence). This CDR3 contains 15 residues. The CDR3 spells CASSLGLKGVDEQYF. The part of the CDR3 DNA that was read is TGTGCCAGCAGCTTGGGTTTAAAGGGGGTCGACGAG.

Details on this clone: The read ends 3 residues before the CDR3 terminus; that terminus is restored from the germline J gene. The chain carries TRBV5-8 and TRBJ2-7; tentatively, D is TRBD2 (6 bases). CDR3 length equals 14 residues. V lost 4 bases, J lost 1 base, and 12 bases lay in between. In germline, CDR1 is SGHTS, CDR2 YDEGEE. The covered CDR3 bases are TGTGCCAGCAGCCGGGACTCTTTATCCTACGAG. Translation: CASSRDSLSYE. The CDR3 as a whole reads CASSRDSLSYEQYF.

Comment on this clone: The CDR3 end lies 3 residues beyond the end of the read and is filled in from the germline J gene. The chain recombines TRBV20-1 with TRBJ2-5, with 8 bases aligning to TRBD2. The CDR3 is 17 residues long. Unmatched junction bases numbered 11, after V lost 0 bases and J lost 2 bases. Germline CDR1 is DFQATT and CDR2 is SNEGSKA (reference sequence). The CDR3 sequence is CSARDTRASGYQETQYF. CDR3 bases read: TGCAGTGCTAGAGATACTAGGGCTAGCGGGTATCAAGAGACC.

Turning to this clone: The read stops 3 residues short of the end of the CDR3; the missing end is completed from the germline J gene. The chain employs TRBV28 and TRBJ1-1; the D gene is possibly TRBD1 (5 bases). Germline V gives CDR1 MDHEN, CDR2 SYDVKM. This CDR3 is built from 11 residues. This chain's CDR3 is CASGGNTEAFF. CDR3 DNA (partial): TGTGCATCGGGGGGAAACACTGAA.

As to this clone: The read comes to an end 3 residues before the CDR3 does, leaving the germline J gene to fill in the end. The chain has TRBV29-1 and TRBJ2-5; 9 bases map to TRBD2. The length of the CDR3 is 14 residues. With 2 bases clipped from V and 4 bases from J, the junction kept 5 bases outside the gene matches. CDR1 SQVTM and CDR2 ANQGSEA come from the germline V gene. The CDR3 here is CSVETLLAGETQYF. The covered CDR3 bases are TGCAGCGTTGAAACATTACTAGCGGGAGAGACC.

Concerning this clone: The read ends 3 residues early relative to the CDR3; the germline J gene fills the gap. The chain recombines TRBV7-8 with TRBJ2-3; TRBD1 might be the D (6 bases). V gave up 1 base and J gave up 5 bases, with 10 bases separating them. The V gene's germline CDR1 is SGHVS and CDR2 FQNEAQ. The CDR3 is 14 residues long. Partial CDR3 DNA: TGTGCCAGCAGCTTAGGGGGGCCCCGAGATACG. Encoded protein: CASSLGGPRDT. The full CDR3 protein reads CASSLGGPRDTQYF.

About this clone: The read halts 3 residues ahead of the CDR3 end, with the missing end drawn from the germline J gene. The V call is TRBV7-8, the J call TRBJ1-3; 7 bases line up with TRBD1. The CDR3 is 14 residues long. V dropped 5 bases and J dropped 3; count of bases not matched to a gene: 4. From germline, CDR1 is SGHVS and CDR2 FQNEAQ. Here the CDR3 reads CASSRQGSGNTIYF. The covered CDR3 bases are TGTGCCAGCAGCCGACAGGGAAGTGGAAACACC. Full variable domain (remainder filled in from reference TRBV7-8 and TRBJ1-3): GAGVSQSPRYKVAKRGQDVALRCDPISGHVSLFWYQQALGQGPEFLTYFQNEAQLDKSGLPSDRFFAERPEGSVSTLKIQRTQQEDSAVYLCASSRQGSGNTIYFGEGSWLTVV.

Concerning this clone itself: The read halts 3 residues ahead of the CDR3 end, with the missing end drawn from the germline J gene. The chain uses TRBV10-3 and TRBJ2-2; 12 nucleotides agree with TRBD2. The CDR3 spans 17 residues. CDR1 is ENHRY, CDR2 SYGVKD, per germline. J was trimmed by 6 bases and V by 2 bases; bases with no gene match: 7. Incomplete CDR3 DNA: TGTGCCATCAGTGAGGACGGGACTAGCGGGTTCTCCGGGGAG. Translated: CAISEDGTSGFSGE. The CDR3 as a whole reads CAISEDGTSGFSGELFF.

Regarding this clone: The CDR3 goes on 3 residues after the read ends, and that part is filled in from the germline J gene. V and J are TRBV29-1 and TRBJ1-1; D possibly corresponds to TRBD1 (5 bases). This CDR3 has 15 residues. V lost 6 bases, J lost 0 bases, and 17 bases lay in between. CDR1 SQVTM and CDR2 ANQGSEA come from the germline V gene. CDR3 bases read: TGCAGCGTAGCCCTAAGGGGATATATGAACACTGAA. Translating gives CSVALRGYMNTE. The full CDR3 reads CSVALRGYMNTEAFF.

Concerning this clone: The missing CDR3 end, 3 residues past where the read stops, is filled in from the germline J gene. The chain couples TRBV7-8 to TRBJ2-4; D remains unclear. V was cut by 4 bases and J by 4 bases, with 11 bases left in between. The germline gives CDR1 SGHVS, CDR2 FQNEAQ. The CDR3 contains 14 residues. CDR3 bases read: TGTGCCAGCAGCTCGCCTCCTAAGAAAAACATT. Translating it yields CASSSPPKKNI. The whole CDR3 reads CASSSPPKKNIQYF.

Comment on this clone: The read halts 3 residues ahead of the CDR3 end, with the missing end drawn from the germline J gene. J is TRBJ2-2 and V is TRBV2; 9 bases line up with TRBD2. V lost 6 bases, J lost 4 bases, and 6 bases stayed unmatched. This CDR3 has 15 amino acids. Germline V gene lookup returns CDR1 SNHLY and CDR2 FYNNEI. CDR3 protein: CASRKRGAFTGELFF. Partial CDR3 DNA: TGTGCCAGCAGGAAGCGGGGGGCCTTCACCGGGGAG.

A note on this clone: The sequenced fragment ends 3 residues before the CDR3 boundary, so the rest is inferred from the germline J gene. The chain carries TRBV25-1 and TRBJ2-2; no clear D gene. There are 14 residues in the CDR3. V was cut by 7 bases and J by 1 base, with 10 bases left in between. Germline V CDR1 and CDR2: MGHDK, SYGVNS. The DNA read from the CDR3 is TGTGCCAGCAAGGGCCCCAAGAACACCGGGGAG. This translates into CASKGPKNTGE. The whole CDR3 protein reads CASKGPKNTGELFF. The full variable domain, rest sourced from reference TRBV25-1 and TRBJ2-2, is EADIYQTPRYLVIGTGKKITLECSQTMGHDKMYWYQQDPGMELHLIHYSYGVNSTEKGDLSSESTVSRIRTEHFPLTLESARPSHTSQYLCASKGPKNTGELFFGEGSRLTVL.

As for this clone: The read gets to within 3 residues of the CDR3 end, and the germline J gene fills in the rest. J is TRBJ2-1 and V is TRBV5-1, with D perhaps matching TRBD2 (7 bases). CDR1 and CDR2 (germline): SGHRS, YFSETQ. V was cut by 3 bases and J by 6 bases, with 13 bases left in between. The CDR3 length is 14 residues. Incomplete CDR3 DNA: TGCGCCAGCAGCTGGGGGCCTAGCGGCAATGAG. It specifies CASSWGPSGNE. The full CDR3 sequence reads CASSWGPSGNEQFF.

With regard to this clone: Sequencing ends 3 residues short of the CDR3 end; the germline J gene provides the rest. The J gene is TRBJ2-3, the V gene TRBV5-4; 10 bases align to TRBD2. The junction had 2 bases not matched to a gene; V was cut back by 3 bases and J by 4 bases. The CDR3 consists of 14 residues. Germline CDR1 SGHNT, CDR2 YYREEE (reference sequence). The sequenced part of the CDR3 DNA is TGTGCCAGCAGCTCTAGCGGGAGACCAGATACG. It translates to CASSSSGRPDT. The whole CDR3 sequence is CASSSSGRPDTQYF.

A note on this clone: The read comes to an end 3 residues before the CDR3 does, leaving the germline J gene to fill in the end. This chain uses TRBV2 with TRBJ1-1, with D uncertain. Germline assignment: CDR1 SNHLY and CDR2 FYNNEI. This CDR3 spans 12 amino acids. Trimming removed 6 bases at V and 7 bases at J, with 12 bases between. The CDR3 reads CASSLIQLEAFF. The covered CDR3 bases are TGTGCCAGCAGCCTAATCCAACTTGAA. Full variable domain (remainder filled in from reference TRBV2 and TRBJ1-1): EPEVTQTPSHQVTQMGQEVILRCVPISNHLYFYWYRQILGQKVEFLVSFYNNEISEKSEIFDDQFSVERPDGSNFTLKIRSTKLEDSAMYFCASSLIQLEAFFGQGTRLTVV.

CDR3 bases read: TGTGCCAGCAGCTTTGGGACAGGGGGCCAAGAGACC. This translates into CASSFGTGGQET. The complete CDR3 protein is CASSFGTGGQETQYF. The V call is TRBV7-6, the J call TRBJ2-5, with TRBD1 matching over 11 bases. The read falls 3 residues short of the CDR3 end, and the missing part is taken from the germline J gene. This CDR3 comprises 15 residues. V gave up 3 bases and J gave up 1 base; unmatched junction bases: 1. From germline, CDR1 is SGHVS and CDR2 FNYEAQ.

The DNA read from the CDR3 is TGCAGCGTTGGAGGGGTTGGTGGC. It encodes CSVGGVGG. The whole CDR3 is CSVGGVGGYTF. The chain employs TRBV29-1 and TRBJ1-2, with a weak D call TRBD1 (5 bases). The CDR3 end lies 3 residues beyond the end of the read and is filled in from the germline J gene. Germline CDR1 reads SQVTM; CDR2 reads ANQGSEA. This CDR3 comprises 11 residues. Trimming pared 4 bases from V and 7 bases from J, leaving 10 bases between.

Comment on this clone: Read coverage stops 3 residues before the CDR3 terminus; the germline J gene supplies the remainder. The chain is built from TRBV19 and TRBJ1-3; D is unclear. Trimming cost V 6 bases and J 1 base, with 10 bases left between them. From germline, CDR1 is LNHDA and CDR2 SQIVND (reference sequence). This CDR3 is built from 14 residues. CDR3 loop: CASSHQGSGNTIYF. CDR3 bases read: TGTGCCAGTAGCCACCAAGGGTCTGGAAACACC.

This clone is classed as large by frequency. The missing CDR3 end, 3 residues past where the read stops, is filled in from the germline J gene. Other DNA sequences in this specimen translate into the identical CDR3. This chain joins TRBV19 and TRBJ2-2; 7 bases are a match to TRBD1. Germline loops: CDR1 LNHDA, CDR2 SQIVND (reference sequence). This CDR3 comprises 16 residues. Trimming removed 6 bases from V and 2 bases from J; junction bases left unmatched: 9. CDR3 loop: CASRAGQAINTGELFF. The DNA read from the CDR3 is TGTGCCAGTAGGGCTGGACAGGCCATTAACACCGGGGAG.

To note about this clone: The read ends 3 residues before the CDR3 terminus; that terminus is restored from the germline J gene. The chain links TRBV4-1 to TRBJ2-5; D ambiguous. The CDR3 runs 15 residues. Trimming stripped 0 bases from V and 5 bases from J, with 13 bases between. From germline, CDR1 is MGHRA and CDR2 YSYEKL. The CDR3 bases that were read are TGCGCCAGCAGCCAAGATCCTAGGTCCGGGGAGACC. Amino acid sequence: CASSQDPRSGET. The entire CDR3 protein is CASSQDPRSGETQYF.